The entry below gives a single T cell receptor (beta chain) sequence along with its context. Antigen specificity is unknown. The germline V and J ends were trimmed by 5 bases and 0 bases, with 23 bases remaining between them. CDR3 length: 18 residues. Germline assignment: CDR1 MDHEN and CDR2 SYDVKM. The sample belongs to a study of T cells in Graves' hyperthyroidism and ophthalmopathy. From RNA transcripts, TCR beta CDR3 regions were amplified. HTBI primers were employed in a first-round RT-PCR of the TCR CDR3. MiXCR was run by TCRdb on the multiplex PCR reads, yielding one entry per CDR3 protein. The repertoire holds about 740,000 distinct CDR3 sequences, with 11% to 15% as singletons. Every diagnosis used clinical symptoms, serum thyroxine and TRAb, thyroid ultrasound and orbital computed tomography. General study findings and limits: Most thyroid clonotypes that were expanded above 0.001 also turned up in blood.

The chain employs TRBV28 and TRBJ2-7, with a weak D call TRBD2 (6 bases). This sequence was found in a woman between 18 and 30 years old with Graves' hyperthyroidism. The specimen sequenced was blood. The CDR3 DNA reads TGTGCCAGCAGTCCGTACGAGGCGACTAGAGGAGGCTCCTACGAGCAGTACTTC. Translation: CASSPYEATRGGSYEQYF.